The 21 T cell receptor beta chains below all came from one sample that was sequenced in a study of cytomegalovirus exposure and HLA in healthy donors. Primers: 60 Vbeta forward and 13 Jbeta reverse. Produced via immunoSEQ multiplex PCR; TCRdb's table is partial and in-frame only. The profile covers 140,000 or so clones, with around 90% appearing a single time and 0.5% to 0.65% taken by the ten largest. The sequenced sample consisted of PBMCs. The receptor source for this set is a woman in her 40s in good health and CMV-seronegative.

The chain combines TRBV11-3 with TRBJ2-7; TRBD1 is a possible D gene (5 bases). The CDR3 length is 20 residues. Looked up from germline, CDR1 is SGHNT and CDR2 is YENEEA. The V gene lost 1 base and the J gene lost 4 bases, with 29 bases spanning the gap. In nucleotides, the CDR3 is TGTGCCAGCAGCTTAGGGGCTGGGGCCTATTTTCGCCCCTCCTTATACGAGCAGTACTTC. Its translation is CASSLGAGAYFRPSLYEQYF.

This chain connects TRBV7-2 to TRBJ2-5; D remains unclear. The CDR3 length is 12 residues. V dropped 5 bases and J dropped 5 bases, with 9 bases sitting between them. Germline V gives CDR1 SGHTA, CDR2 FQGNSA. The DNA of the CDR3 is TGTGCCAGCAGCCCAAGTCGGGAGACCCAGTACTTC. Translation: CASSPSRETQYF.

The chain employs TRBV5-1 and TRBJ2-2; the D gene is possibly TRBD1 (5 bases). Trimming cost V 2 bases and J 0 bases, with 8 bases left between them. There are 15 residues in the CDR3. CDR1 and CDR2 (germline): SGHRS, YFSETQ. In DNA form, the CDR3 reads TGCGCCAGCAGCTTCCAGGGTTCGAACACCGGGGAGCTGTTTTTT. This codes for CASSFQGSNTGELFF.

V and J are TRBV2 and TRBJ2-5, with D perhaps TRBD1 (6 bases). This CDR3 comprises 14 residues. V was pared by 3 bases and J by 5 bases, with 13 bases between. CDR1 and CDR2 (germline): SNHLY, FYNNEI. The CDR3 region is CASSETGWRETQYF. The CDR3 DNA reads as TGTGCCAGCAGTGAGACAGGTTGGCGGGAGACCCAGTACTTC.

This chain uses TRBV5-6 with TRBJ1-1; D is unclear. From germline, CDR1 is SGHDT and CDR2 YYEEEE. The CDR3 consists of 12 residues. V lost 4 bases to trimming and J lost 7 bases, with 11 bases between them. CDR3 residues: CASSPDGVEAFF. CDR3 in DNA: TGTGCCAGCAGCCCGGACGGGGTTGAAGCTTTCTTT. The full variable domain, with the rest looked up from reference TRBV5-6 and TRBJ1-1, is DAGVTQSPTHLIKTRGQQVTLRCSPKSGHDTVSWYQQALGQGPQFIFQYYEEEERQRGNFPDRFSGHQFPNYSSELNVNALLLGDSALYLCASSPDGVEAFFGQGTRLTVV.

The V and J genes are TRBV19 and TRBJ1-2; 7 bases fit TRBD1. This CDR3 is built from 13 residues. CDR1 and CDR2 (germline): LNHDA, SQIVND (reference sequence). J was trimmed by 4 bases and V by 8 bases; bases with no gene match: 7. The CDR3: CASGLQGTYGYTF. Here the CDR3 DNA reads TGTGCCAGTGGCCTACAGGGGACCTATGGCTACACCTTC.

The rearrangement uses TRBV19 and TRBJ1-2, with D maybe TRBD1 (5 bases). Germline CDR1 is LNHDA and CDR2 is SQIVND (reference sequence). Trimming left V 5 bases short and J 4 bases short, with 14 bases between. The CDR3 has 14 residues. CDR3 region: CASSLGGGGYGYTF. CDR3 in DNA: TGTGCCAGTAGTCTCGGGGGGGGAGGCTATGGCTACACCTTC.

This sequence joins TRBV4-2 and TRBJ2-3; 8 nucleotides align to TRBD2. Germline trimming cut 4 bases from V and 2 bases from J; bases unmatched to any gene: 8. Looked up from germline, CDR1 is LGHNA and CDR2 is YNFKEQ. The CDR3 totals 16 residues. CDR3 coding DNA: TGTGCCAGCAGCCCTACAGCGGGAGCCCTCACAGATACGCAGTATTTT. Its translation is CASSPTAGALTDTQYF.

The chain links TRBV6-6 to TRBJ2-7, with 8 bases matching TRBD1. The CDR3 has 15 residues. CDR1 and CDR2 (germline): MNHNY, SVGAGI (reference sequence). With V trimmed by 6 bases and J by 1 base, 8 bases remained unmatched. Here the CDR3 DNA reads TGTGCCAGCAGCCGCGGACAGGGTGGGTCCTACGAGCAGTACTTC. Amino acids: CASSRGQGGSYEQYF.

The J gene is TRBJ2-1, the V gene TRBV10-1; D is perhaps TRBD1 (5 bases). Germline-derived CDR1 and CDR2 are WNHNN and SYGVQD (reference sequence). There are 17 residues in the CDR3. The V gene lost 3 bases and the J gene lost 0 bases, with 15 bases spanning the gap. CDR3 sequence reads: CASSDGGQGSSYNEQFF. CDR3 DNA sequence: TGCGCCAGCAGTGACGGCGGCCAGGGCAGCTCCTACAATGAGCAGTTCTTC.

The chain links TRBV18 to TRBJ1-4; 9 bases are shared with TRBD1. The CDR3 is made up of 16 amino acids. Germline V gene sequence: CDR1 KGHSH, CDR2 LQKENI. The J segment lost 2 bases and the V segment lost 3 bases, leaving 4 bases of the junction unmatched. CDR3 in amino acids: CASSPRTGATNEKLFF. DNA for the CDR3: TGTGCCAGCTCACCTAGGACAGGGGCGACTAATGAAAAACTGTTTTTT.

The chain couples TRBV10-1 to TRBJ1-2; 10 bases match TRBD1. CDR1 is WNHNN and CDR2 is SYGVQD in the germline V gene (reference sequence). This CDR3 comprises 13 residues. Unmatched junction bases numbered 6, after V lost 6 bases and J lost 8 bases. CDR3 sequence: CASSSGQGNGYTF. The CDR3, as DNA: TGCGCCAGCAGCTCGGGACAGGGGAACGGCTACACCTTC.

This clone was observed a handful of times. CDR3 amino acids: CASSQEPRYTGELFF. CDR3 bases: TGCGCCAGCAGCCAAGAGCCGCGTTACACCGGGGAGCTGTTTTTT. The V call is TRBV4-3, the J call TRBJ2-2; D unresolved. V shed 0 bases and J shed 3 bases, with 8 bases lying between them. Germline V lookup: CDR1 LGHNA, CDR2 YSLEER. CDR3 size: 15 residues.

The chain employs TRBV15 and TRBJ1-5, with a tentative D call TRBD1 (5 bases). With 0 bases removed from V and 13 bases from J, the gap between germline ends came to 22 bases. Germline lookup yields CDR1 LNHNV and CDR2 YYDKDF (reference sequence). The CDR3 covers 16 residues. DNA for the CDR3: TGTGCCACCAGCAGAGATAAGAATCCGGGTACAGGACGACAGCATTTT. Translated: CATSRDKNPGTGRQHF.

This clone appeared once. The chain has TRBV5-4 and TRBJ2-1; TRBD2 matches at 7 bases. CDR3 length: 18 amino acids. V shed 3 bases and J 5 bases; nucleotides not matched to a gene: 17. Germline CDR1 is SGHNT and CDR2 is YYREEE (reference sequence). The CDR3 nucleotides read TGTGCCAGCAGCTGGGGTCGGAGCGGGGTGTTAGTTAACAATGAGCAGTTCTTC. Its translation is CASSWGRSGVLVNNEQFF.

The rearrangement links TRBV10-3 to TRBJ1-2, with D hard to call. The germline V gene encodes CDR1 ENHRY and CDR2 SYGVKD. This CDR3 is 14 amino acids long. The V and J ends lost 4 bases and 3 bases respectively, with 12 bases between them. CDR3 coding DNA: TGTGCCATCAGTGGGACGCGGGGTGACTATGGCTACACCTTC. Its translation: CAISGTRGDYGYTF.

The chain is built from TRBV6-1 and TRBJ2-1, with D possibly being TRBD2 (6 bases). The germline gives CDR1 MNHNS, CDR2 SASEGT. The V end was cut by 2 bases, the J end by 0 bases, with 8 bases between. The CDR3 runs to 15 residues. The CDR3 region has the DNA TGTGCCAGCAGTGAACGACTAGGCTCCTACAATGAGCAGTTCTTC. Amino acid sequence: CASSERLGSYNEQFF.

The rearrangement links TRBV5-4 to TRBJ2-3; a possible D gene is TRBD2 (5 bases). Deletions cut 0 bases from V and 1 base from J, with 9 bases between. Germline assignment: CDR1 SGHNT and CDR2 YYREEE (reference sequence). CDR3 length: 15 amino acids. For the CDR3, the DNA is TGTGCCAGCAGCTTGGCGCTCGGGGGCACAGATACGCAGTATTTT. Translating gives CASSLALGGTDTQYF. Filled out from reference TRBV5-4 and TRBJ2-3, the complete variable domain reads ETGVTQSPTHLIKTRGQQVTLRCSSQSGHNTVSWYQQALGQGPQFIFQYYREEENGRGNFPPRFSGLQFPNYSSELNVNALELDDSALYLCASSLALGGTDTQYFGPGTRLTVL.

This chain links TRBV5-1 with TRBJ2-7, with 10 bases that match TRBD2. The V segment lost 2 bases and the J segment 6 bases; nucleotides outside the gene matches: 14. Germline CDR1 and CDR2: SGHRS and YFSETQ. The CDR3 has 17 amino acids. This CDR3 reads CASSLDPQLAGVGEQYF. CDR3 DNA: TGCGCCAGCAGCTTAGACCCCCAGCTAGCGGGAGTAGGCGAGCAGTACTTC.

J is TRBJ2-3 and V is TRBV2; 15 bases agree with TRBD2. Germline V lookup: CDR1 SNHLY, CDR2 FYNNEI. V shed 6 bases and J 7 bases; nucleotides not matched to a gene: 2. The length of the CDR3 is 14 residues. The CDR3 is CASRGLAGGNTQYF. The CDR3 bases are TGTGCCAGCAGGGGACTAGCGGGGGGAAATACGCAGTATTTT.

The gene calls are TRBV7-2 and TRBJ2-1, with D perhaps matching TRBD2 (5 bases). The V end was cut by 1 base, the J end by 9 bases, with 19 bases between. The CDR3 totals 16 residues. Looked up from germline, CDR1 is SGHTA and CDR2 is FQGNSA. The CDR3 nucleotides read TGTGCCAGCAGCTTAGTATCCGGGCAGCGGTATACTGAGCAGTTCTTC. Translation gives CASSLVSGQRYTEQFF. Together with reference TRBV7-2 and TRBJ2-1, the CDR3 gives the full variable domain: GAGVSQSPSNKVTEKGKDVELRCDPISGHTALYWYRQSLGQGLEFLIYFQGNSAPDKSGLPSDRFSAERTGGSVSTLTIQRTQQEDSAVYLCASSLVSGQRYTEQFFGPGTRLTVL.